The rows below give T cell receptor beta chains drawn from one sample of a study of cytomegalovirus exposure and HLA in healthy donors. The repertoire was sequenced with immunoSEQ multiplex PCR; TCRdb's copy has only in-frame clones and lacks some. The sample comprises about 99,000 clones, 10% of which are singletons, and approximately 6% rests with the top ten. Material: PBMCs. Receptor source: a middle-aged man in good health and CMV-seropositive. Each CDR3 is given with its conserved first and last residue. The D gene is left open where the match is weak.

TRBJ2-5	.	TRBV4-1	CASSQVGQQETQYF
TRBJ2-3	.	TRBV5-1	CANARPDTQYF
TRBJ1-1	.	TRBV7-9	CASSLAEWSGGNTEAFF
TRBJ2-2	.	TRBV27	CASSLSISRRNTGELFF
TRBJ2-6	TRBD1	TRBV25-1	CASSGDRGYSGANVLTF
TRBJ2-7	TRBD2	TRBV9	CASSKGGSSYEQYF
TRBJ2-2	.	TRBV20-1	CSARRTGELFF
TRBJ2-1	.	TRBV25-1	CASSEAVEQFF
TRBJ1-2	TRBD1	TRBV30	CAWSVRGRVNGYTF
TRBJ2-2	.	TRBV11-3	CASSLKGDGTGELFF
TRBJ1-1	.	TRBV6-4	CASSDSWGGEAFF
TRBJ2-3	TRBD2	TRBV10-3	CAIRPGLAGVDTQYF
TRBJ2-1	.	TRBV4-1	CASSLQVPMYNEQFF
TRBJ2-7	TRBD2	TRBV2	CASSRLAGSYEQYF
TRBJ2-7	.	TRBV5-1	CASSLYSVHEQYF
TRBJ1-4	.	TRBV7-2	CASSLDRDNEKLFF
TRBJ2-5	TRBD2	TRBV10-1	CASSGASGRRTQETQYF
TRBJ2-7	.	TRBV6-5	CASSFSGGDRYEQYF
TRBJ2-2	TRBD2	TRBV18	CASSQSRPSGLGYTGELFF
TRBJ2-5	.	TRBV7-2	CASSLVLLETQYF
TRBJ2-7	TRBD2	TRBV7-9	CASSRTSGSYEQYF
TRBJ2-1	.	TRBV7-3	CASSLPWQGHEQFF
TRBJ1-1	TRBD1	TRBV2	CASRPETGANTEAFF
TRBJ2-5	.	TRBV5-1	CASSARLVSQETQYF
TRBJ2-2	TRBD1	TRBV5-1	CASSPTGGATGELFF
TRBJ1-1	.	TRBV28	CASRRGTMNTEAFF
TRBJ2-5	.	TRBV5-1	CASSEEGVRETQYF
TRBJ2-5	TRBD1	TRBV27	CASRTDRGRETQYF
TRBJ2-5	.	TRBV28	CASRGQETQYF
TRBJ2-7	.	TRBV27	CASSLSQGQYEQYF
TRBJ2-7	TRBD2	TRBV13	CASSSGLAGNYEQYF
TRBJ2-5	.	TRBV5-6	CASSYDLYQETQYF
TRBJ2-5	.	TRBV15	CATTTGKETQYF
TRBJ2-1	TRBD2	TRBV9	CASSSVSGSAGEQFF
TRBJ2-7	.	TRBV6-1	CASSAIYEQYF
TRBJ1-5	TRBD1	TRBV28	CASSSQDRAGNQPQHF
TRBJ1-4	.	TRBV15	CATSGRSREGDEKLFF
TRBJ2-5	TRBD2	TRBV27	CASSFSGTQETQYF
TRBJ1-1	.	TRBV28	CASRRGGWTEAFF
TRBJ2-7	.	TRBV25-1	CASSAHQGHLMGEQYF
TRBJ2-7	.	TRBV12-1	CASSFEVAGGVSYEQYF
TRBJ2-7	TRBD2	TRBV30	CAWSVHREGRYEQYF
TRBJ2-5	TRBD1	TRBV6-5	CASREGQGAETQYF
.	.	TRBV30	CAWSSYRRRYEQYF
TRBJ1-3	TRBD1	TRBV19	CASSIGGDSYSGNTIYF
TRBJ1-2	TRBD1	TRBV4-3	CASSPQGANYGYTF
TRBJ2-2	TRBD2	TRBV9	CASSVEGTINTGELFF
TRBJ2-1	TRBD2	TRBV7-2	CASSLSKDAPGRDEQFF
TRBJ2-7	.	TRBV2	CASSERDADLSYEQYF
TRBJ1-5	.	TRBV6-6	CASSYGRGFRQPQHF
TRBJ1-2	.	TRBV10-2	CASSELRVGYGYTF
TRBJ2-1	TRBD2	TRBV7-9	CASSIHGLAGGNNEQFF
TRBJ2-2	.	TRBV6-1	CASSEDGVTGELFF
TRBJ2-3	TRBD2	TRBV5-1	CASSVSGRLTDTQYF
TRBJ1-1	.	TRBV7-9	CASSPTENTEAFF
TRBJ2-3	TRBD2	TRBV13	CASSPWREGPADTQYF
TRBJ1-2	.	TRBV30	CAWSSPGYGYTF
TRBJ2-5	.	TRBV5-1	CASSLGRGRETQYF